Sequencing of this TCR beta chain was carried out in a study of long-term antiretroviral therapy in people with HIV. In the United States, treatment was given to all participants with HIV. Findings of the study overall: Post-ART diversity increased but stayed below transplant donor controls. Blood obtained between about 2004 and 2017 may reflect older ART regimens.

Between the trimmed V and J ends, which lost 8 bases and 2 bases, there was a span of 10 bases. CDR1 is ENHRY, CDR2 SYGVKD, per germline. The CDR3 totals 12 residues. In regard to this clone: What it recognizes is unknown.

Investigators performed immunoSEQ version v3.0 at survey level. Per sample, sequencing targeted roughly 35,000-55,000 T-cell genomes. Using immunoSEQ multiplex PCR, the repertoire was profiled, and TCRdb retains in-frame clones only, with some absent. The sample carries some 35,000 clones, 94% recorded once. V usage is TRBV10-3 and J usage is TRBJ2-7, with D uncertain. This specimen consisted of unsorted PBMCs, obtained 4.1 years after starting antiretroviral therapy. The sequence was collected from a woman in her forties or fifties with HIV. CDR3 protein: CAIWSGTYEQYF. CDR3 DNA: TGTGCCATCTGGTCTGGGACCTACGAGCAGTACTTC.